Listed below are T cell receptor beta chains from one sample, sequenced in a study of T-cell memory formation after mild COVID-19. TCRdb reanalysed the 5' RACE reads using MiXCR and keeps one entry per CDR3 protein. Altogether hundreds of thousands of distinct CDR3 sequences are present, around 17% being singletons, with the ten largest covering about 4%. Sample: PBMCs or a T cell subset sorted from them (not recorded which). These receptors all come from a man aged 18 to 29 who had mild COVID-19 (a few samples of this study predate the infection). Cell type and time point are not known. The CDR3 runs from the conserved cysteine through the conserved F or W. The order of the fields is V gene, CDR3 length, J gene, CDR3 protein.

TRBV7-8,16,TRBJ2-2,CASSLRTGGNTGELFF
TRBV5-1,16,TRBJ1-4,CASSSGQAQIGEKLFF
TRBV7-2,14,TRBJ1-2,CASSGTTGTYGYTF
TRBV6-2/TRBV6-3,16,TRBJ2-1,CASSYLAGGIYNEQFF
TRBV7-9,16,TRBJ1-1,CASSFRGYNGNTEAFF
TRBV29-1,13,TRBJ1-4,CSVRGIANEKLFF
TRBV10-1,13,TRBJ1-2,CASSEDPSRGYTF
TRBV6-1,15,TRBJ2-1,CASSSNQQGLNEQFF
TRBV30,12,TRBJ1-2,CAWSLRQGMKTF
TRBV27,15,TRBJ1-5,CASSLSGGINQPQHF
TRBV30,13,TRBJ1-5,CAWSGGSNQPQHF
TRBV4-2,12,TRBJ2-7,CASSQDVSEQYF
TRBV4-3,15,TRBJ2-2,CASSPVGGSTGELFF
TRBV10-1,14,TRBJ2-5,CASSESLAIETQYF
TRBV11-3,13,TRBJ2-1,CASSLYGVNEQFF
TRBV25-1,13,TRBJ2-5,CASSERGKETQYF
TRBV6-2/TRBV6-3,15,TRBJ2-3,CASSLSRTYTDTQYF
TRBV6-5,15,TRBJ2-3,CASSRNGLAGETQYF
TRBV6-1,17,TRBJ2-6,CASNPPTGLYGANVLTF
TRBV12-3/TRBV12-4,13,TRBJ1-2,CASSVRGNYGYTF
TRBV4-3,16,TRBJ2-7,CASSHYGPPSSYEQYF
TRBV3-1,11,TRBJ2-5,CASSRWETQYF
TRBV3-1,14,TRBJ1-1,CASSREALNTEAFF
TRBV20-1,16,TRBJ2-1,CSVPNIAGGAYNEQFF
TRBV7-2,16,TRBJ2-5,CASSLGGTSRRETQYF
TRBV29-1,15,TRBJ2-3,CSFKQGISSTDTQYF
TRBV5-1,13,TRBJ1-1,CASSSGATTEAFF
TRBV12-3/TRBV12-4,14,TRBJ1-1,CASSSGQGITEAFF
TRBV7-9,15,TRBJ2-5,CASSFYLAGKETQYF
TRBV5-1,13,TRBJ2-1,CATRLSSYNEQFF
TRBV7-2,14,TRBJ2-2,CASSLGLPTGELFF
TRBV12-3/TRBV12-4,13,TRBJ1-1,CASSRQDRGQAFF
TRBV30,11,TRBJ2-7,CAWSEAYEQYF
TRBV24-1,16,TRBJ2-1,CATSDPGGTKPNEQFF
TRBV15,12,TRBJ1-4,CATSRGNEKLFF
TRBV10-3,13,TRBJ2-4,CAISGAGADIQYF
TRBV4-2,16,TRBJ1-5,CASSQSPPGNFQPQHF
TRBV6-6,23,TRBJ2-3,CASSYSISQDRDGRGGVTDTQYF
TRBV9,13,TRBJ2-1,CASSGTAYNEQFF
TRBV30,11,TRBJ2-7,CAWSLEYEQYF
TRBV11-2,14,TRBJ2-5,CASSRSTGKETQYF
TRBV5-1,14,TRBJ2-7,CASSFIGVSDEQYF
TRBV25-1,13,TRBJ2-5,CASSMGGRETQYF
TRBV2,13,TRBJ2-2,CASKKENTGELFF
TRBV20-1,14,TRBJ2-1,CSAPRSSGINEQFF
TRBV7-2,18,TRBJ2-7,CASSPSLVPPSSLYEQYF
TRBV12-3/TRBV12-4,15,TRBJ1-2,CASSPSDRGRGGYTF
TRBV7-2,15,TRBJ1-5,CASSLGHQGNQPQHF
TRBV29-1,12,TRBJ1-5,CSVGGKDQPQHF
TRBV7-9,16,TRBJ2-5,CASSLRASGGRETQYF
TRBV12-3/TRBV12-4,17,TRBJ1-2,CASRRPASAGGFGGYTF